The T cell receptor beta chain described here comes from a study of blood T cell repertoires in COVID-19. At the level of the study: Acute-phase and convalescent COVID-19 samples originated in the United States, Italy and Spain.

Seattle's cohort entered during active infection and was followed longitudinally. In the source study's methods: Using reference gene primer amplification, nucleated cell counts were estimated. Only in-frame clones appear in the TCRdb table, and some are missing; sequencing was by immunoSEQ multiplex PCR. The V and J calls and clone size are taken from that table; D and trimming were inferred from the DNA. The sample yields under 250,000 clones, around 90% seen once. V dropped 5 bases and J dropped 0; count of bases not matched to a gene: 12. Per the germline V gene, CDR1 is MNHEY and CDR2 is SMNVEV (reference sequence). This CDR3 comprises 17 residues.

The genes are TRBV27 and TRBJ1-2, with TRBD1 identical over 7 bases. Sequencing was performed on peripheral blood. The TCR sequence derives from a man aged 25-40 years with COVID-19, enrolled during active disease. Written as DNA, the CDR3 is TGTGCCAGCAGTCACATGGACAGGCAAATGTCTAACTATGGCTACACCTTC. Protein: CASSHMDRQMSNYGYTF.